Here is one TCR beta chain with its context. This entry comes from a study of blood T cell repertoires in COVID-19. Study as a whole: T cells, B-cell-depleted T cells, or PBMCs supplied cDNA or gDNA.

Enrollment of patients from Seattle took place during active infection, with longitudinal follow-up. Looked up from germline, CDR1 is MNHNS and CDR2 is SASEGT. V dropped 0 bases and J dropped 5; count of bases not matched to a gene: 14. This CDR3 region has 18 residues. Profiling relied on immunoSEQ multiplex PCR, and the TCRdb table lists in-frame clones only, not all of them. The top ten hold 5.5% to 6.5% of the sample, which has around 250,000 clones, roughly 88% seen once. The sample comprised peripheral blood. The receptor's source is a woman of 80 years or more with COVID-19, enrolled during active disease. The chain combines TRBV6-1 with TRBJ2-5, with 8 bases identical to TRBD2. The CDR3 DNA reads TGTGCCAGCAGTGAAGCCCCGGGGGGGGGCGGCCTTGGGGAGACCCAGTACTTC. It encodes CASSEAPGGGGLGETQYF.